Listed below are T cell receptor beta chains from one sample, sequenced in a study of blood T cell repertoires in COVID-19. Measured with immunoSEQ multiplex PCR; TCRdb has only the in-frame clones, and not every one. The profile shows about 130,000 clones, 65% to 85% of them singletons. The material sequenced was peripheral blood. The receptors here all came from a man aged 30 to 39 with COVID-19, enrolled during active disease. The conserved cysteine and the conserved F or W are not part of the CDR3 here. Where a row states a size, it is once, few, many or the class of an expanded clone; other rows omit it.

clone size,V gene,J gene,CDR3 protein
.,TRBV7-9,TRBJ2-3,ASSNTDRGADTQY
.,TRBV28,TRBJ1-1,ASSFPGQGQSDWTLNTEAF
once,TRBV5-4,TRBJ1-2,ASSRTGWTNYGYT
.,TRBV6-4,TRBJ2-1,ASSASGTGGWGEQF
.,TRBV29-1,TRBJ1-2,SVQGASYGYT
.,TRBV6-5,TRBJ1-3,ASSYTGKGSGNTIY
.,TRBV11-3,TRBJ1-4,ASSLDGTGNEKLF
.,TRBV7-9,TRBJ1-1,ASSDRQGFTEAF
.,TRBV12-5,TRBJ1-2,ASGGGSNYGYT
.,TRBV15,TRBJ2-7,ATSRARTGGYEQY
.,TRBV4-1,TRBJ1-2,ASSQEVVPAYGYT
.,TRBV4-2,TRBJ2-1,ASSGLGLALSEQF
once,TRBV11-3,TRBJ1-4,ASSLDLYGGGEKLF
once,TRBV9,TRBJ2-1,ASSDAGDGRNEQF
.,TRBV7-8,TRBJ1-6,ASSLRGTGNSPLH
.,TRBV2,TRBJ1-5,ASSDPYLQPQH
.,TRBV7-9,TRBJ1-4,ASSPPGGNYQNEKLF
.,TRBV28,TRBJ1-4,ASSTGGGAQEKLF
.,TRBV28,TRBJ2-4,ASSDRLGRSKNIQY
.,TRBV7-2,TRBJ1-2,ASSLGPGLEDGYT
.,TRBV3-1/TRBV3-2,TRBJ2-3,ASSPGTSGGDTDTQY
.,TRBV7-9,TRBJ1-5,ASSFGTVNNQPQH
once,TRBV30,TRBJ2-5,AWSAIRTSGSETQY
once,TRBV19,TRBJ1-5,ASSAIRDKNGRSNQPQH
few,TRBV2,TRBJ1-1,ASSERVLNTEAF
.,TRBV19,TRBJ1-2,ASSMTGRYGYT
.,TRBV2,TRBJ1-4,ASKLNRERWLNEKLF
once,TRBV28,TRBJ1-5,ASSRQGFSNQPQH
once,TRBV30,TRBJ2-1,AWRFEGFRF
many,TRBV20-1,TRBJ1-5,SAGQPQH
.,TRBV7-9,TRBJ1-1,ASSFDRANTEAF
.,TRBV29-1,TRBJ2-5,SVDASSTQY
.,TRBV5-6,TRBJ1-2,ASTMTSFYGYT
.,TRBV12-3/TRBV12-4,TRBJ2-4,ASSYSGRDIQY
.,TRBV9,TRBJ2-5,ASSVTGGSVTQY
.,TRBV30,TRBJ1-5,AWSTRDSSNQPQH
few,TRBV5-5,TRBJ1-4,ASSSGFSTNEKLF
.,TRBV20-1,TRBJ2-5,GGRYQETQY
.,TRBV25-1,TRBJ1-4,ASSDYGTANEKLF
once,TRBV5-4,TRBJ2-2,ASSPTAGRAPGELF
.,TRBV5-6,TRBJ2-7,ASSQNTYEQY
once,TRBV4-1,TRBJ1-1,ASSQGPGRDTEAF